The TCR beta chain described here comes from a study of blood T cell repertoires in COVID-19. Germline V gene lookup returns CDR1 LNHNV and CDR2 YYDKDF (reference sequence). With 2 bases clipped from V and 4 bases from J, the junction kept 4 bases outside the gene matches. The CDR3 extends over 16 amino acids. Profiled with immunoSEQ multiplex PCR; TCRdb holds only in-frame clones, not every one. The repertoire consists of roughly 180,000 clones, with around 79% occurring once and the leading ten covering 8.1%. The chain employs TRBV15 and TRBJ2-5; 13 bases map to TRBD2. The sequencing sample was made of peripheral blood. The source of this sequence is an older woman with COVID-19, enrolled during active disease. The CDR3 loop reads CATSRSRTSGGETQYF. In DNA form, the CDR3 reads TGTGCCACCAGCAGAAGTAGGACTAGCGGGGGAGAGACCCAGTACTTC. Variable domain in full (rest from reference TRBV15 and TRBJ2-5): DAMVIQNPRYQVTQFGKPVTLSCSQTLNHNVMYWYQQKSSQAPKLLFHYYDKDFNNEADTPDNFQSRRPNTSFCFLDIRSPGLGDTAMYLCATSRSRTSGGETQYFGPGTRLLVL.